The 32 T cell receptor beta chains listed next were all sequenced from one sample in a study of T cells in Graves' hyperthyroidism and ophthalmopathy (dated by TCRdb to the late 2010s). Library prep was done by multiplex PCR. The reads were generated on an Illumina HiSeq 2000. The TCR beta CDR3 regions were amplified from RNA transcripts. The first round of RT-PCR for the TCR CDR3 was performed with the HTBI primer set and the Qiagen OneStep RT-PCR kit. Using fastp at Q25 and MiXCR, TCRdb reprocessed the public reads and kept productive beta chains. Entries that share a CDR3 protein sequence are merged under the most common genes and DNA. The sample table holds 96,000 or so distinct CDR3 sequences, of which approximately 56% were seen once. The biggest ten clones account for roughly 27% of the sample. The sample consisted of blood. Receptor source: a woman between 40 and 55 years old with Graves' hyperthyroidism.

The rearrangement joins TRBV7-8 to TRBJ1-5; TRBD1 matches at 7 bases. This CDR3 has 14 residues. V shed 6 bases and J 2 bases; nucleotides not matched to a gene: 4. Germline values: CDR1 SGHVS, CDR2 FQNEAQ. This chain's CDR3 is CASSSTGGNQPQHF. In DNA, the CDR3 is TGTGCCAGCAGTTCCACAGGGGGCAATCAGCCCCAGCATTTT.

The chain links TRBV5-4 to TRBJ1-1; TRBD1 might be the D (5 bases). This CDR3 is built from 15 residues. V lost 4 bases, J lost 5 bases, and 18 bases lay in between. Germline loops: CDR1 SGHNT, CDR2 YYREEE (reference sequence). CDR3 coding DNA: TGTGCCAGCAGCCGCCTGATTGGGGGGAGAACTGAAGCTTTCTTT. Translating gives CASSRLIGGRTEAFF.

This clonotype was picked up one time. This may arise from a read error, as a much more abundant clone is one base away. The CDR3 spells CSARGLRVGEAFF. CDR3 nucleotides: TGCAGTGCTCGCGGTTTGAGGGTTGGGGAAGCTTTCTTT. The gene calls are TRBV20-1 and TRBJ1-1, with no clear D. The V end lost 5 bases, the J end lost 8 bases, and 18 bases lay between the germline ends. The CDR3 has 13 amino acids. CDR1 DFQATT and CDR2 SNEGSKA come from the germline V gene (reference sequence).

This clonotype was seen more than once but under ten times. The chain joins TRBV7-9 to TRBJ1-1; 7 positions match TRBD1. The V segment lost 8 bases and the J segment 3 bases; nucleotides outside the gene matches: 12. Germline V lookup: CDR1 SEHNR, CDR2 FQNEAQ (reference sequence). This CDR3 region has 15 residues. This CDR3 is CASSPRQGIDTEAFF. The CDR3 nucleotides read TGTGCCAGCTCACCGCGACAGGGTATCGACACTGAAGCTTTCTTT.

The rearrangement uses TRBV25-1 and TRBJ1-2; D ambiguous. V gave up 10 bases and J gave up 9 bases, with 18 bases separating them. This CDR3 comprises 12 residues. The germline gives CDR1 MGHDK, CDR2 SYGVNS. DNA of the CDR3: TGTGCCAAGACGGAGTACTATCGGAGCTACACCTTC. Amino acids: CAKTEYYRSYTF.

This clonotype was seen more than once but under ten times. V and J are TRBV10-2 and TRBJ2-5; 12 positions agree with TRBD2. Germline V gives CDR1 WSHSY, CDR2 SAAADI. Germline trimming cut 8 bases from V and 5 bases from J; bases unmatched to any gene: 9. The CDR3 has 15 amino acids. CDR3 sequence (DNA): TGCGCCAGCCAGCCCCTAGCGGGAGGGGGGGAGACCCAGTACTTC. Protein product: CASQPLAGGGETQYF.

This clonotype occurred many times. A much larger clone differs by one base, so this may be a read error. Here the CDR3 omits its conserved ending phenylalanine or tryptophan, so a read error is the likely source. The genes are TRBV15 and TRBJ2-6; D gene ambiguous. Trimming shortened V by 8 bases and J by 0 bases, and 8 bases separated the two germline ends. Germline-derived CDR1 and CDR2 are LNHNV and YYDKDF (reference sequence). CDR3 length: 14 residues. Written as DNA, the CDR3 is TGTGCCACCCAGATAGGCTCTGGGGCCAACGTCCTGACTTCC. Amino acid sequence: CATQIGSGANVLTS.

The chain joins TRBV15 to TRBJ2-7; TRBD1 is a possible D gene (7 bases). Trimming removed 8 bases at V and 3 bases at J, with 14 bases between. CDR1 is LNHNV, CDR2 YYDKDF, per germline (reference sequence). This CDR3 has 13 amino acids. CDR3 sequence reads: CATSRQGGYEQYF. In nucleotides, the CDR3 is TGTGCCACCTCCAGACAGGGAGGCTACGAGCAGTACTTC.

The chain employs TRBV12-3 or TRBV12-4 and TRBJ2-2; 11 bases fit TRBD2. The length of the CDR3 is 15 residues. V shed 6 bases and J 2 bases; nucleotides not matched to a gene: 2. The CDR3 sequence is CASRTSGRNTGELFF. CDR3 DNA sequence: TGTGCCAGCAGAACTAGCGGGAGAAACACCGGGGAGCTGTTTTTT.

Of note for this clonotype: Here the CDR3 omits its conserved ending phenylalanine or tryptophan, so a read error is the likely source. It is unclear where the CDR3 begins or ends on the DNA, so no DNA is shown, and the CDR3 is as TCRdb lists it. V and J are TRBV5-1 and TRBJ2-7; the DNA was not compared with TRBD2, the D call given in the table. Germline-derived CDR1 and CDR2 are SGHRS and YFSETQ. The CDR3 has 8 amino acids, counting both end residues. The CDR3 reads CASSSLAG.

As regards this clonotype: This may stem from a read error, because a much larger clone lies one nucleotide away. The chain uses TRBV5-5 and TRBJ1-5; D is possibly TRBD1 (6 bases). The CDR3 covers 14 residues. CDR1 and CDR2 (germline): SGHKS, YYEKEE (reference sequence). Trimming took 0 bases from V and 9 from J, leaving 13 bases between them. CDR3 sequence: CASSLVTGRRPQHF. In DNA form, the CDR3 reads TGTGCCAGCAGCTTGGTAACAGGGAGGCGGCCCCAGCATTTT.

This clonotype was seen repeatedly, ten times or more. The chain recombines TRBV3-1 with TRBJ1-1; D gene ambiguous. Germline V gene sequence: CDR1 LGHDT, CDR2 YNNKEL (reference sequence). V lost 3 bases to trimming and J lost 10 bases, with 12 bases between them. This CDR3 contains 12 residues. CDR3 sequence: CASSQGSSGAFF. The CDR3, as DNA: TGTGCCAGCAGCCAGGGCTCAAGTGGAGCTTTCTTT. Full variable domain (remainder filled in from reference TRBV3-1 and TRBJ1-1): DTAVSQTPKYLVTQMGNDKSIKCEQNLGHDTMYWYKQDSKKFLKIMFSYNNKELIINETVPNRFSPKSPDKAHLNLHINSLELGDSAVYFCASSQGSSGAFFGQGTRLTVV.

This sequence joins TRBV7-3 and TRBJ2-2; TRBD1 matches at 11 bases. The V segment lost 8 bases and the J segment 4 bases; nucleotides outside the gene matches: 9. From germline, CDR1 is SGHTA and CDR2 FQGTGA. This CDR3 region has 16 residues. The CDR3 nucleotides read TGTGCCAGCTCACCAATCGGGACAGGGGGCACCGGGGAGCTGTTTTTT. Translated, it gives CASSPIGTGGTGELFF.

The chain employs TRBV7-2 and TRBJ2-3; possible D gene TRBD1, 5 bases. The germline V and J ends were trimmed by 4 bases and 4 bases, with 12 bases remaining between them. Germline assignment: CDR1 SGHTA and CDR2 FQGNSA. This CDR3 is 14 amino acids long. The CDR3 here is CASSSARVSDTQYF. Here the CDR3 DNA reads TGTGCCAGCAGCTCGGCCAGGGTGTCAGATACGCAGTATTTT.

This clonotype appeared many times. This rearrangement joins TRBV7-2 to TRBJ2-7; TRBD1 might be the D (5 bases). Germline CDR1 and CDR2: SGHTA and FQGNSA. V was cut by 5 bases and J by 2 bases, with 16 bases left in between. CDR3 length: 15 amino acids. The CDR3 sequence is CASSQGYSRAYEQYF. The CDR3 region has the DNA TGTGCCAGCAGCCAAGGATATAGCAGGGCCTACGAGCAGTACTTC. The complete variable domain, with remaining parts taken from reference TRBV7-2 and TRBJ2-7, reads GAGVSQSPSNKVTEKGKDVELRCDPISGHTALYWYRQSLGQGLEFLIYFQGNSAPDKSGLPSDRFSAERTGGSVSTLTIQRTQQEDSAVYLCASSQGYSRAYEQYFGPGTRLTVT.

V usage is TRBV6-6 and J usage is TRBJ2-3; no clear D. V dropped 8 bases and J dropped 2 bases, with 11 bases sitting between them. Germline CDR1 is MNHNY and CDR2 is SVGAGI (reference sequence). The CDR3 runs to 13 residues. The CDR3 is CASGRNPTDTQYF. CDR3 coding DNA: TGTGCCAGCGGGCGGAACCCCACAGATACGCAGTATTTT.

There are many counts of this clonotype. V usage is TRBV2 and J usage is TRBJ2-5; 12 positions agree with TRBD2. V dropped 0 bases and J dropped 4; count of bases not matched to a gene: 6. Germline assignment: CDR1 SNHLY and CDR2 FYNNEI. CDR3 length: 17 amino acids. CDR3 region: CASSEALAGGPVETQYF. In DNA form, the CDR3 reads TGTGCCAGCAGTGAAGCTCTAGCGGGAGGGCCTGTAGAGACCCAGTACTTC.

The chain joins TRBV29-1 to TRBJ1-4; 10 bases map to TRBD1. Germline-derived CDR1 and CDR2 are SQVTM and ANQGSEA. The V segment lost 4 bases and the J segment 0 bases; nucleotides outside the gene matches: 2. The length of the CDR3 is 15 residues. The CDR3: CSVGQGAPTNEKLFF. CDR3 coding DNA: TGCAGCGTTGGACAGGGGGCCCCAACTAATGAAAAACTGTTTTTT.

In this sample, this clonotype turned up a few times. V usage is TRBV24-1 and J usage is TRBJ2-7; TRBD2 might be the D (5 bases). The V gene's germline CDR1 is KGHDR and CDR2 SFDVKD. Trimming pared 3 bases from V and 0 bases from J, leaving 5 bases between. The CDR3 length is 13 residues. This CDR3 is CATSDGSSYEQYF. In nucleotides, the CDR3 is TGTGCCACCAGTGATGGGAGCTCCTACGAGCAGTACTTC.

The chain combines TRBV2 with TRBJ2-2, with 8 bases fitting TRBD1. Trimming took 7 bases from V and 5 from J; bases not matched to a gene: 9. The germline V gene has CDR1 SNHLY and CDR2 FYNNEI. The CDR3 has 15 residues. For the CDR3, the DNA is TGTGCCAGCACCCTCGACAGGGGATGGACCGGGGAGCTGTTTTTT. This codes for CASTLDRGWTGELFF.

This sequence joins TRBV14 and TRBJ1-2; TRBD1 matches 7 bases. Germline assignment: CDR1 SGHDN and CDR2 FVKESK. Trimming at V came to 4 bases and at J to 5 bases, leaving 7 bases not matched to a gene. This CDR3 spans 14 amino acids. The CDR3 sequence is CASSPRQGWYGYTF. The CDR3 DNA reads as TGTGCCAGCAGCCCTAGACAGGGATGGTATGGCTACACCTTC.

The sample holds many counts of this clonotype. J is TRBJ2-7 and V is TRBV10-3; 8 bases map to TRBD1. J lost 7 bases, V lost 5 bases, and 10 bases had no gene match. This CDR3 contains 14 residues. Germline V lookup: CDR1 ENHRY, CDR2 SYGVKD. As DNA, the CDR3 is TGTGCCATCAGTCCAGGGGGCAGGGCTGGGGAGCAGTACTTC. Its translation is CAISPGGRAGEQYF.

In regard to this clonotype: A read error may be the cause here, since a much bigger clone is one base away. The chain has TRBV7-4 and TRBJ1-1; TRBD1 might be the D (5 bases). With 8 bases removed from V and 1 base from J, the gap between germline ends came to 14 bases. Per the germline V gene, CDR1 is SGHVT and CDR2 is SQSDAQ. The CDR3 totals 14 residues. CDR3 DNA: TGTGCCAGCCTATTGGGACGGAGGAACACTGAAGCTTTCTTT. This codes for CASLLGRRNTEAFF.

V is TRBV19 and J is TRBJ2-1; no reliable D call. This CDR3 comprises 14 residues. Germline CDR1 LNHDA, CDR2 SQIVND (reference sequence). The V and J ends lost 1 base and 0 bases respectively, with 4 bases between them. The chain's CDR3 is CASSIGSSYNEQFF. As DNA, the CDR3 is TGTGCCAGTAGTATAGGGAGCTCCTACAATGAGCAGTTCTTC.

In its sample, this clonotype was seen many times. This chain connects TRBV4-2 to TRBJ2-5; 11 bases are shared with TRBD2. CDR1 is LGHNA, CDR2 YNFKEQ, per germline. V lost 4 bases, J lost 0 bases, and 4 bases stayed unmatched. There are 16 residues in the CDR3. The chain's CDR3 is CASSRETSGNQETQYF. DNA of the CDR3: TGTGCCAGCAGCCGGGAGACTAGCGGGAACCAAGAGACCCAGTACTTC.

The chain is built from TRBV7-2 and TRBJ2-5; 12 nucleotides align to TRBD1. This CDR3 region has 16 residues. After removal of 5 bases from V and 5 bases from J, the junction contained 9 bases not matched to a gene. Per the germline V gene, CDR1 is SGHTA and CDR2 is FQGNSA. The CDR3 coding sequence is TGTGCCAGCAGCACCCCGGGACAGGGGGCGCAGGAGACCCAGTACTTC. Translating it yields CASSTPGQGAQETQYF.

The J gene is TRBJ1-3, the V gene TRBV11-2; 8 bases agree with TRBD1. The trim removed 6 bases at V and 6 bases at J, leaving 19 bases unmatched. The CDR3 runs 18 residues. Germline lookup yields CDR1 SGHAT and CDR2 FQNNGV. CDR3 nucleotides: TGTGCCAGCAGTCATCAGCCCCAGGGGGCGACTGGCTTAAACACCATATATTTT. It yields the protein CASSHQPQGATGLNTIYF.

The V call is TRBV5-1, the J call TRBJ2-5; TRBD1 is a possible D gene (5 bases). The CDR3 covers 14 residues. Germline-derived CDR1 and CDR2 are SGHRS and YFSETQ. V was trimmed by 0 bases and J by 5 bases, leaving 11 bases between them. CDR3 loop: CASSLDGRAETQYF. Here the CDR3 DNA reads TGCGCCAGCAGCTTGGATGGCAGGGCGGAGACCCAGTACTTC. The whole variable domain, filled in from reference TRBV5-1 and TRBJ2-5, reads KAGVTQTPRYLIKTRGQQVTLSCSPISGHRSVSWYQQTPGQGLQFLFEYFSETQRNKGNFPGRFSGRQFSNSRSEMNVSTLELGDSALYLCASSLDGRAETQYFGPGTRLLVL.

The V gene is TRBV9, the J gene TRBJ2-2; D possibly corresponds to TRBD2 (7 bases). Trimming cost V 5 bases and J 1 base, with 18 bases left between them. The CDR3 runs to 17 residues. Germline CDR1 reads SGDLS; CDR2 reads YYNGEE. As DNA, the CDR3 is TGTGCCAGCAGAGGTGAAGGGGGGGGACAGAACACCGGGGAGCTGTTTTTT. It encodes CASRGEGGGQNTGELFF.

Remarks on this clonotype: The conserved phenylalanine or tryptophan normally closing the CDR3 is absent here, so this likely arose from a read error. The J gene is TRBJ1-5, the V gene TRBV2, with D tentatively TRBD1 (5 bases). This CDR3 has 13 residues. The V gene's germline CDR1 is SNHLY and CDR2 FYNNEI. V lost 4 bases and J lost 9, with 13 bases in between. CDR3 region: CASSGRVNRPQHL. CDR3 DNA: TGTGCCAGCAGTGGCAGGGTGAACCGGCCCCAGCATCTT.

Written as DNA, the CDR3 is TGTGCCAGCACGCAGGACAGTCCGGGAGCCCACTCCTACGAGCAGTACTTC. Its translation is CASTQDSPGAHSYEQYF. V gene TRBV2 combines with J gene TRBJ2-7, with D perhaps being TRBD1 or TRBD2 (6 bases each). The CDR3 spans 17 residues. Germline V lookup: CDR1 SNHLY, CDR2 FYNNEI. V gave up 7 bases and J gave up 0 bases, with 22 bases separating them.

The chain combines TRBV20-1 with TRBJ1-4; 7 bases fit TRBD1. Losses at the gene ends were 6 bases for V and 5 bases for J; bases not matched to a gene: 18. CDR1 is DFQATT and CDR2 is SNEGSKA in the germline V gene (reference sequence). The CDR3 spans 17 residues. CDR3 in DNA: TGCAGTGCGCGAAAAACAGGGGCAGCCCGGTCCAATGAAAAACTGTTTTTT. It encodes CSARKTGAARSNEKLFF.